Each of the 9 T cell receptor beta chains below was sequenced from the same sample in a study of cytomegalovirus exposure and HLA in healthy donors. The primer mix had 60 Vbeta and 13 Jbeta primers. Data came from immunoSEQ multiplex PCR; TCRdb stores just in-frame clones and leaves some out. Its listing shows 40,000 to 60,000 clones. Sequenced: PBMCs. The receptors stem from a female donor in good health and CMV-seronegative.

J is TRBJ2-7 and V is TRBV30; D is uncertain. Germline loops: CDR1 GTSNPN, CDR2 SVGIG (reference sequence). The CDR3 sequence is 11 residues long. Trimming removed 2 bases at V and 1 base at J, with 3 bases between. This chain's CDR3 is CAWSLSYEQYF. The CDR3 DNA sequence: TGTGCCTGGAGTCTATCCTACGAGCAGTACTTC.

The rearrangement uses TRBV13 and TRBJ1-1; 8 bases are shared with TRBD1. V shed 5 bases and J 7 bases; nucleotides not matched to a gene: 9. CDR1 is PRHDT, CDR2 FYEKMQ, per germline (reference sequence). The CDR3 extends over 14 amino acids. As DNA, the CDR3 is TGTGCCAGCAGCAACCAACAGGGGGGGGGTGAAGCTTTCTTT. This sequence encodes CASSNQQGGGEAFF.

The V and J genes are TRBV4-3 and TRBJ1-6; 8 bases are shared with TRBD1. Germline V gene sequence: CDR1 LGHNA, CDR2 YSLEER. Trimming cost V 6 bases and J 9 bases; bases outside gene matches: 13. The CDR3 is made up of 16 amino acids. DNA for the CDR3: TGCGCCAGCAGTCTTGACAGGGGCCGGGTGAGTTCACCCCTCCACTTT. This encodes CASSLDRGRVSSPLHF.

This chain joins TRBV5-8 and TRBJ2-7; TRBD2 matches at 14 bases. V was pared by 2 bases and J by 7 bases, with 5 bases of the junction left unmatched. CDR3 size: 15 residues. Per the germline V gene, CDR1 is SGHTS and CDR2 is YDEGEE. Here the CDR3 DNA reads TGTGCCAGCAGCTTTGGACTAGCGGGGGGAGAAGAGCAGTACTTC. This encodes CASSFGLAGGEEQYF.

This chain links TRBV18 with TRBJ1-1; a weak D match, TRBD1 (6 bases). This CDR3 contains 15 residues. The V gene's germline CDR1 is KGHSH and CDR2 LQKENI. Trimming shortened V by 0 bases and J by 1 base, and 9 bases separated the two germline ends. DNA of the CDR3: TGTGCCAGCTCACCACCACAGGGATCGAACACTGAAGCTTTCTTT. It encodes CASSPPQGSNTEAFF.

The chain carries TRBV7-2 and TRBJ2-7; tentatively, D is TRBD2 (5 bases). The CDR3 runs 12 residues. The V end lost 1 base, the J end lost 11 bases, and 12 bases lay between the germline ends. CDR1 is SGHTA, CDR2 FQGNSA, per germline. CDR3 sequence reads: CASSLVGGTEYF. The CDR3 DNA follows: TGTGCCAGCAGCTTAGTAGGAGGCACGGAGTACTTC.

The chain uses TRBV29-1 and TRBJ1-2; a weak D match, TRBD1 (5 bases). This CDR3 has 14 residues. Trimming removed 6 bases at V and 3 bases at J, with 17 bases between. The V gene's germline CDR1 is SQVTM and CDR2 ANQGSEA. This CDR3 reads CSVNRERGDYGYTF. CDR3 sequence (DNA): TGCAGCGTGAACCGGGAACGGGGGGACTATGGCTACACCTTC. The full variable domain, rest sourced from reference TRBV29-1 and TRBJ1-2, is SAVISQKPSRDICQRGTSLTIQCQVDSQVTMMFWYRQQPGQSLTLIATANQGSEATYESGFVIDKFPISRPNLTFSTLTVSNMSPEDSSIYLCSVNRERGDYGYTFGSGTRLTVV.

The genes are TRBV7-2 and TRBJ1-6, with 7 bases aligning to TRBD1. The CDR3 is made up of 15 amino acids. V was clipped by 5 bases and J by 3 bases; unmatched bases: 4. Germline V gene sequence: CDR1 SGHTA, CDR2 FQGNSA. CDR3 nucleotide sequence: TGTGCCAGCAGCCGACAGGGCGGCTATAATTCACCCCTCCACTTT. It specifies CASSRQGGYNSPLHF. Together with reference TRBV7-2 and TRBJ1-6, the CDR3 gives the full variable domain: GAGVSQSPSNKVTEKGKDVELRCDPISGHTALYWYRQSLGQGLEFLIYFQGNSAPDKSGLPSDRFSAERTGGSVSTLTIQRTQQEDSAVYLCASSRQGGYNSPLHFGNGTRLTVT.

V and J are TRBV30 and TRBJ1-5; 7 bases are shared with TRBD1. The CDR3 runs to 14 residues. The junction had 10 bases not matched to a gene; V was cut back by 2 bases and J by 9 bases. Germline values: CDR1 GTSNPN, CDR2 SVGIG (reference sequence). CDR3 sequence reads: CAWSIDRVLSPQHF. CDR3 DNA sequence: TGTGCCTGGAGTATCGACAGGGTTCTATCGCCCCAGCATTTT.